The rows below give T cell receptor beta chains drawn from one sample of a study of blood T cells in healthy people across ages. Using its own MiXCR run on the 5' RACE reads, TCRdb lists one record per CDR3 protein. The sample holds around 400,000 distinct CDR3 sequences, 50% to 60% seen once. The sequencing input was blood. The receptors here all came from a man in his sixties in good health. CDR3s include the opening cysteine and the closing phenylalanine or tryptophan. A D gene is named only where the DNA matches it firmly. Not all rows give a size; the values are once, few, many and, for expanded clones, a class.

TGCAGTGCTACCTCAGGACAGGGCGGTAATTCACCCCTCCACTTT,CSATSGQGGNSPLHF,TRBV20-1,.,TRBD1,TRBJ1-6
TGTGCCAGTCGGTGGGCGGCTAATGAAAAACTGTTTTTT,CASRWAANEKLFF,TRBV2,.,.,TRBJ1-4
TGTGCCAGCAGTTTAGGGGGGACGATGGGTCGCTCCTACAATGAGCAGTACTTC,CASSLGGTMGRSYNEQYF,TRBV12-3/TRBV12-4,few,.,TRBJ2-7
TGCAGTGCTAGAGATCCCCAGCGGGTCGACGAGCAGTACTTC,CSARDPQRVDEQYF,TRBV20-1,few,.,TRBJ2-7
TGTGCAAGTCGCTTAGCCCCGGGACTAGGAGATACGCAGTATTTT,CASRLAPGLGDTQYF,TRBV12-2,.,.,TRBJ2-3
TGCAGTGCTAGAGATCAGGGGGGAGTGAACACTGAAGCTTTCTTT,CSARDQGGVNTEAFF,TRBV20-1,once,TRBD1,TRBJ1-1
TGTGCCAGCAGTGACTCGAACCCCAGCAGGCCCACAGATACGCAGTATTTT,CASSDSNPSRPTDTQYF,TRBV6-4,.,.,TRBJ2-3
TGCAGTGCTAGAGATCCCTGGGACAGGGACAATGAGCAGTTCTTC,CSARDPWDRDNEQFF,TRBV20-1,.,TRBD1,TRBJ2-1
TGTGCCAGCAGTAGGCAGGGAAACTATGGCTACACCTTC,CASSRQGNYGYTF,TRBV6-1,many,.,TRBJ1-2
TGCAGTGCTAGAGACTATGGGGGGAAGTACAATGAGCAGTACTTC,CSARDYGGKYNEQYF,TRBV20-1,.,.,TRBJ2-7
TGCAGTGCTCCAGGGGAATCAAGAACCGGGGAGCTGTTTTTT,CSAPGESRTGELFF,TRBV20-1,many,.,TRBJ2-2
TGCGCCAGCAGCTTGACCGGGAGCTCTGGGGCCAACGTCCTGACTTTC,CASSLTGSSGANVLTF,TRBV5-1,few,.,TRBJ2-6
TGTGCCAGCAGCTACGAACAGGTTTGGCAGCCCCAGCATTTT,CASSYEQVWQPQHF,TRBV28,few,.,TRBJ1-5
TGCAGTGCTAGAGATATACGAACTAGCGAGCACCAAGAGACCCAGTACTTC,CSARDIRTSEHQETQYF,TRBV20-1,.,TRBD2,TRBJ2-5
TGTGCCAGCAGTTCCTACGGGACAGGGACTGGAGAGACCCAGTACTTC,CASSSYGTGTGETQYF,TRBV27,.,TRBD1,TRBJ2-5
TGTGCCAGCAGTTATACGGGGGGCTATGGCTACACCTTC,CASSYTGGYGYTF,TRBV6-6,.,.,TRBJ1-2
TGTGCCAGCAGCTCGTGGGACGGTAACTATGGCTACACCTTC,CASSSWDGNYGYTF,TRBV7-2,few,.,TRBJ1-2
TGCAGTGCAAGATTAACGCTAGCGGGAGCTGGAGAGCAGTACTTC,CSARLTLAGAGEQYF,TRBV20-1,.,TRBD2,TRBJ2-7
TGTGCCACCAGTGAACTAGCGGGGGACACCGGGGAGCTGTTTTTT,CATSELAGDTGELFF,TRBV24-1,few,TRBD2,TRBJ2-2
TGTGCCATCAGGACGGACAGCGGCGAGCAGTACTTC,CAIRTDSGEQYF,TRBV10-3,.,.,TRBJ2-7
TGCAGTGCTTACTCGGGGCGGGAGATGGGGAAAGAGACCCAGTACTTC,CSAYSGREMGKETQYF,TRBV20-1,few,TRBD2,TRBJ2-5
TGTGCCAGCAGCCCCGGGGTGGTGGGCTACACCTTC,CASSPGVVGYTF,TRBV5-6,.,.,TRBJ1-2
TGTGCCAGCAGCCCGGGTTACGAGCGGTACTTC,CASSPGYERYF,TRBV7-9,.,.,TRBJ2-5
TGCAGTGCCATCGGGACTTCTGAAGCTTTCTTT,CSAIGTSEAFF,TRBV20-1,few,.,TRBJ1-1
TGTGCCAGCAGGCAAGGTTCTAATGAAAAACTGTTTTTT,CASRQGSNEKLFF,TRBV7-2,few,.,TRBJ1-4
TGTGCCAGCAGTTCTGACTTCTATGGCTACACCTTC,CASSSDFYGYTF,TRBV28,.,.,TRBJ1-2
TGTGCCAGCAGTACCCTGGACAGGGGTGGTGGCTACACCTTC,CASSTLDRGGGYTF,TRBV12-3/TRBV12-4,few,TRBD1,TRBJ1-2
TGCAGTGCCCCGCCGGGACAGGGTTTTCGAGAGACCCAGTACTTC,CSAPPGQGFRETQYF,TRBV20-1,few,TRBD1,TRBJ2-5
TGTGCCAGCAGGAAGGACTTCTCCTACGAGCAGTACTTC,CASRKDFSYEQYF,TRBV2,many,.,TRBJ2-7
TGTGCCAGCTCACCCCGACCGGGACGGGAGGCAGATACGCAGTATTTT,CASSPRPGREADTQYF,TRBV18,.,TRBD2,TRBJ2-3
TGCGCCAGCAGCTTGGGGGGACAGTCTCACTACGAGCAGTACTTC,CASSLGGQSHYEQYF,TRBV5-1,.,TRBD1,TRBJ2-7
TGTGCCAGCAGCCAAGGACAGAGTAACAATCAGCCCCAGCATTTT,CASSQGQSNNQPQHF,TRBV3-1,.,.,TRBJ1-5
TGTGCCAGCCGTTGGGAGGGACTAGCTTACAATGAGCAGTTCTTC,CASRWEGLAYNEQFF,TRBV6-2/TRBV6-3,.,TRBD2,TRBJ2-1
TGCAGTGCTAGGGAACCAGGACGGGGCCCCTACGAGCAGTACTTC,CSAREPGRGPYEQYF,TRBV20-1,.,.,TRBJ2-7
TGTGCCAGCAGTCCCTCCGGGACCCATAATTCACCCCTCCACTTT,CASSPSGTHNSPLHF,TRBV7-2,many,.,TRBJ1-6
TGTGCCAGCAGTTCCAGCGCGGGAAGGGGCAATGAGCAGTTCTTC,CASSSSAGRGNEQFF,TRBV6-6,.,.,TRBJ2-1
TGTGCCAGCAGCGAGGGACAGGGAGGTGGGGAGACCCAGTTCTTC,CASSEGQGGGETQFF,TRBV2,.,TRBD1,TRBJ2-1
TGTGCCAGCAGCTTAGCCTATCAAGAGACCCAGTACTTC,CASSLAYQETQYF,TRBV7-2,once,.,TRBJ2-5
TGTGCCGCTGGAGGGGTCATCCAGTACTTC,CAAGGVIQYF,TRBV6-2/TRBV6-3,.,.,TRBJ2-5
TGCAGCGTTGACCCCGGCGGCTACAATAAGCAGTTCTTC,CSVDPGGYNKQFF,TRBV29-1,.,.,TRBJ2-1
TGCAGCGTTGGAAGCGGGGTAGCGGTCGAGCAGTACTTC,CSVGSGVAVEQYF,TRBV29-1,few,TRBD2,TRBJ2-7
TGTGCCAGCAGCTTAGAAGGGCCGAGGGGGGCCCAGTACTTC,CASSLEGPRGAQYF,TRBV11-1,.,.,TRBJ2-5